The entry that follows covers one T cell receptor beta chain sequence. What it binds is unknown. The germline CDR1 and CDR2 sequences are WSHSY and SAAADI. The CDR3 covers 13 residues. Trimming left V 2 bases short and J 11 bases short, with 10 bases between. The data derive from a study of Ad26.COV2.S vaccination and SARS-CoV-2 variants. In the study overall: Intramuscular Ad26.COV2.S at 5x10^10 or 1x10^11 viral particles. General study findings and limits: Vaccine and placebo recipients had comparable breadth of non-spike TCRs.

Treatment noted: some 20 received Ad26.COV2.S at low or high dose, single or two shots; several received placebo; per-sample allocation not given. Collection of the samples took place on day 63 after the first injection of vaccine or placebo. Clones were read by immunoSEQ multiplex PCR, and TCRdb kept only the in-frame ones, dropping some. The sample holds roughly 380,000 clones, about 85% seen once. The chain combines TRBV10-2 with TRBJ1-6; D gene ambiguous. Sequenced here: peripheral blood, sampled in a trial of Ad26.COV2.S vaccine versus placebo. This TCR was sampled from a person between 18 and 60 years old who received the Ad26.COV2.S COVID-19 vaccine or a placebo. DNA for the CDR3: TGCGCCAGCAGTGAGGGGGAACCGGCACCCCTCCACTTT. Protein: CASSEGEPAPLHF.